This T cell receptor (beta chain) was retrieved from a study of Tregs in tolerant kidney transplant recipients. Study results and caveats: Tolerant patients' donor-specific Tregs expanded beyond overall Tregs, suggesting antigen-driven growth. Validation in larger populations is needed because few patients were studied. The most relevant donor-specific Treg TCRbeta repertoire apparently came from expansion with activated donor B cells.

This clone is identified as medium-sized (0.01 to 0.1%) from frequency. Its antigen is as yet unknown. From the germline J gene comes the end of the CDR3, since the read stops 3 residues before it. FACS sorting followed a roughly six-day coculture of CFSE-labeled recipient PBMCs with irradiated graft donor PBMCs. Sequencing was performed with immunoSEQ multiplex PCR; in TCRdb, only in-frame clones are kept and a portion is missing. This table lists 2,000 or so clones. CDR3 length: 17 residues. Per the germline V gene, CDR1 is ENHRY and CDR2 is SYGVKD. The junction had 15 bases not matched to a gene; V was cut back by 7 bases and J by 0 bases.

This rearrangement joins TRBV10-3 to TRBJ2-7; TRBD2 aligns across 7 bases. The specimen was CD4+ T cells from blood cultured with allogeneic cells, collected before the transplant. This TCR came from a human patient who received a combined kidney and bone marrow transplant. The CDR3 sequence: CAITPSGGAPGSYEQYF. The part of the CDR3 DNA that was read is TGTGCCATCACCCCTAGCGGAGGGGCCCCTGGCTCCTACGAG.